Below are 14 T cell receptor beta chains sequenced from a single sample in a study of patients and donors after allogeneic stem cell transplantation. TCRdb passed the RT-PCR reads through MiXCR, listing each CDR3 protein once. The sample records 200,000 to 250,000 distinct CDR3 sequences, 13% to 15% being singletons. Input material: blood, either unsorted or a sorted T cell fraction (not recorded which). The receptors were sampled from a human donor who was either an allogeneic HSCT recipient or a stem cell or donor lymphocyte infusion donor (not recorded which). It is not recorded whose cells these are; they may come from a transplant donor.

This clonotype was seen ten or more times. The chain carries TRBV3-1 and TRBJ1-1; 9 bases map to TRBD1. V was clipped by 5 bases and J by 0 bases; unmatched bases: 7. The CDR3 has 16 residues. Germline V gives CDR1 LGHDT, CDR2 YNNKEL (reference sequence). The CDR3 region is CASSVGTGRVNTEAFF. In DNA, the CDR3 is TGTGCCAGCAGCGTGGGGACAGGGCGGGTGAACACTGAAGCTTTCTTT.

This clonotype occurred many times. The chain uses TRBV30 and TRBJ2-5; D remains ambiguous. CDR1 is GTSNPN and CDR2 is SVGIG in the germline V gene (reference sequence). V gave up 3 bases and J gave up 5 bases, with 13 bases separating them. The CDR3 totals 13 residues. The CDR3 nucleotides read TGTGCCTGGAGGGATAGGGTTCAGGAGACCCAGTACTTC. It codes for CAWRDRVQETQYF. Using reference TRBV30 and TRBJ2-5 for the parts outside the CDR3, the full variable domain is SQTIHQWPATLVQPVGSPLSLECTVEGTSNPNLYWYRQAAGRGLQLLFYSVGIGQISSEVPQNLSASRPQDRQFILSSKKLLLSDSGFYLCAWRDRVQETQYFGPGTRLLVL.

There are many counts of this clonotype. The rearrangement joins TRBV3-1 to TRBJ2-5; TRBD2 agrees at 10 bases. CDR3 size: 16 residues. Trimming cost V 4 bases and J 2 bases; bases outside gene matches: 7. Germline loops: CDR1 LGHDT, CDR2 YNNKEL (reference sequence). The CDR3 loop reads CASSRPVGLAQETQYF. The CDR3 coding sequence is TGTGCCAGCAGCCGCCCCGTGGGACTAGCGCAAGAGACCCAGTACTTC.

This clonotype was detected many times. The gene calls are TRBV10-3 and TRBJ1-2; D gene ambiguous. This CDR3 is built from 14 residues. Germline V gene sequence: CDR1 ENHRY, CDR2 SYGVKD. Trimming removed 10 bases at V and 2 bases at J, with 17 bases between. The CDR3, as DNA: TGTGCCACTCGGTCGGGTTTTGTCAACTATGGCTACACCTTC. This codes for CATRSGFVNYGYTF.

This clonotype was counted ten times or more. This sequence joins TRBV7-2 and TRBJ2-2; 8 positions match TRBD2. The CDR3 runs 16 residues. Germline CDR1 reads SGHTA; CDR2 reads FQGNSA. Trimming at V came to 5 bases and at J to 1 base, leaving 6 bases not matched to a gene. CDR3 bases: TGTGCCAGCAGCCCTAAGCGGGGGTGGAACACCGGGGAGCTGTTTTTT. This encodes CASSPKRGWNTGELFF.

About this clonotype: Just one base apart from a much larger clone, this may be a read error. Here the CDR3 omits its conserved ending phenylalanine or tryptophan, so a read error is the likely source. The chain recombines TRBV7-2 with TRBJ2-7, with D unresolved. Trimming took off 3 bases at V and 0 bases at J, with 9 bases between the two ends. This CDR3 contains 14 residues. Germline V gene data show CDR1 as SGHTA and CDR2 as FQGNSA. The CDR3 sequence: CASSLVAGSYEQYL. The CDR3 DNA reads TGTGCCAGCAGCTTGGTCGCAGGCTCCTACGAGCAGTACTTA.

This clonotype was counted at least ten times. The CDR3 bases are TGCGCCAGCAGCTCGACTAGCGGGCGATACAATGAGCAGTTCTTC. Translation gives CASSSTSGRYNEQFF. V usage is TRBV5-1 and J usage is TRBJ2-1; 10 bases are shared with TRBD2. This CDR3 has 15 amino acids. Germline CDR1 SGHRS, CDR2 YFSETQ. J gave up 4 bases and V 3 bases, and 4 bases lay outside the gene matches.

Ten or more counts support this clonotype. V gene TRBV12-3 or TRBV12-4 combines with J gene TRBJ1-5, with D unclear. CDR3 length: 14 residues. V was clipped by 7 bases and J by 2 bases, with 12 bases between them. This CDR3 is CASMVGFGNQPQHF. CDR3 DNA sequence: TGTGCCAGCATGGTCGGTTTTGGCAATCAGCCCCAGCATTTT.

The chain combines TRBV6-2 or TRBV6-3 with TRBJ1-1; a weak D match, TRBD1 (5 bases). The CDR3 totals 15 residues. Trimming cost V 5 bases and J 0 bases, with 13 bases left between them. CDR1 is MNHEY, CDR2 SVGEGT, per germline. The CDR3 is CASSAGGQLNTEAFF. The DNA for the CDR3 is TGTGCCAGCAGTGCTGGCGGACAATTGAACACTGAAGCTTTCTTT.

This clonotype was observed a handful of times. This chain joins TRBV20-1 and TRBJ2-5; 7 positions agree with TRBD2. Germline CDR1 and CDR2: DFQATT and SNEGSKA (reference sequence). This CDR3 is 14 amino acids long. J was trimmed by 4 bases and V by 3 bases; bases with no gene match: 8. CDR3 residues: CSASPALAGETQYF. As DNA, the CDR3 is TGCAGTGCTAGTCCCGCCTTAGCGGGAGAGACCCAGTACTTC.

This rearrangement joins TRBV5-1 to TRBJ1-1, with D maybe TRBD1 (6 bases). The CDR3 has 15 amino acids. Germline values: CDR1 SGHRS, CDR2 YFSETQ. Trimming cost V 4 bases and J 2 bases, with 15 bases left between them. The CDR3 bases are TGCGCCAGCAGCGATCCGAGACAGGCTAACACTGAAGCTTTCTTT. Translated: CASSDPRQANTEAFF.

The chain employs TRBV6-1 and TRBJ2-1, with TRBD2 matching 8 bases. Germline CDR1 reads MNHNS; CDR2 reads SASEGT. Trimming at V came to 2 bases and at J to 16 bases, leaving 16 bases not matched to a gene. This CDR3 is built from 15 residues. The CDR3 here is CASSEFERERGGRFF. Here the CDR3 DNA reads TGTGCCAGCAGTGAATTCGAGCGGGAGAGGGGTGGGAGATTCTTC.

A few counts support this clonotype. The V gene is TRBV30, the J gene TRBJ2-7; 9 bases match TRBD1. The V and J ends lost 3 bases and 3 bases, in that order; junction bases with no gene match: 9. Germline V gene data show CDR1 as GTSNPN and CDR2 as SVGIG (reference sequence). CDR3 length: 15 amino acids. The CDR3 region is CAWRRKGQGRYEQYF. CDR3 in DNA: TGTGCCTGGAGAAGAAAGGGACAGGGCCGCTACGAGCAGTACTTC.

This clonotype occurred a few times. The CDR3 bases are TGTGCCTGGAGCATTCCCGGGACAGGGATTGAGACCCAGTACTTC. Translated: CAWSIPGTGIETQYF. The chain uses TRBV30 and TRBJ2-5, with 9 bases fitting TRBD1. After removal of 3 bases from V and 5 bases from J, the junction contained 10 bases not matched to a gene. CDR3 length: 15 amino acids. Germline lookup yields CDR1 GTSNPN and CDR2 SVGIG (reference sequence).